Shown below are 21 T cell receptor beta chains from a single sample sequenced in a study of cytomegalovirus exposure and HLA in healthy donors. Assay used: immunoSEQ multiplex PCR; TCRdb lists only in-frame clones, some missing. Of approximately 110,000 clones in the sample, roughly 93% were seen once. What was sequenced was PBMCs. These receptors came from a woman younger than 30 in good health and CMV-seronegative.

This chain links TRBV5-8 with TRBJ2-3; 9 bases are shared with TRBD2. The CDR3 is made up of 13 amino acids. The ends lost 5 bases at V and 4 bases at J; junction bases unmatched: 2. Germline V CDR1 and CDR2: SGHTS, YDEGEE. CDR3 in amino acids: CASRRTSADTQYF. The CDR3, as DNA: TGTGCCAGCAGAAGGACTAGCGCAGATACGCAGTATTTT. The full variable domain, with the rest looked up from reference TRBV5-8 and TRBJ2-3, is EAGVTQSPTHLIKTRGQQATLRCSPISGHTSVYWYQQALGLGLQFLLWYDEGEERNRGNFPPRFSGRQFPNYSSELNVNALELEDSALYLCASRRTSADTQYFGPGTRLTVL.

This clone has just a few counts. The chain joins TRBV4-1 to TRBJ2-7; 7 bases fit TRBD2. CDR3 length: 16 residues. The germline CDR1 and CDR2 sequences are MGHRA and YSYEKL. V shed 4 bases, J shed 4 bases, and the junction held 13 bases outside the gene matches. DNA for the CDR3: TGCGCCAGCAGCCCTGGGAGGGTAGGCAGACAATACGAGCAGTACTTC. Its translation is CASSPGRVGRQYEQYF.

V and J are TRBV25-1 and TRBJ1-3; the D is unclear. The V gene's germline CDR1 is MGHDK and CDR2 SYGVNS. Trimming stripped 0 bases from V and 1 base from J, with 4 bases between. The CDR3 length is 14 residues. CDR3 in DNA: TGTGCCAGCAGTGAATACTTTTCTGGAAACACCATATATTTT. It is translated as CASSEYFSGNTIYF.

The chain has TRBV27 and TRBJ2-7; TRBD2 aligns across 7 bases. The CDR3 has 13 amino acids. Germline V gives CDR1 MNHEY, CDR2 SMNVEV (reference sequence). J lost 6 bases, V lost 9 bases, and 11 bases had no gene match. CDR3 amino acids: CASTTTGGIEQYF. The CDR3 nucleotides are TGTGCCAGTACGACGACGGGGGGAATCGAGCAGTACTTC.

This sequence joins TRBV11-2 and TRBJ2-7, with 8 nucleotides matching TRBD1. CDR3 length: 16 residues. Per germline, CDR1 SGHAT and CDR2 FQNNGV. The trim removed 1 base at V and 3 bases at J, leaving 8 bases unmatched. The CDR3 spells CASSLVGQVGVYEQYF. The DNA for the CDR3 is TGTGCCAGCAGCTTAGTGGGACAGGTTGGGGTCTACGAGCAGTACTTC.

This clone was observed a few times. The gene calls are TRBV2 and TRBJ1-5; 10 nucleotides agree with TRBD1. The CDR3 sequence is 13 residues long. Germline V CDR1 and CDR2: SNHLY, FYNNEI. J gave up 5 bases and V 10 bases, and 5 bases lay outside the gene matches. The CDR3 sequence is CAIRQGADQPQHF. CDR3 sequence (DNA): TGTGCCATCAGACAGGGGGCCGATCAGCCCCAGCATTTT. Looking up the rest from reference TRBV2 and TRBJ1-5 gives the full variable domain: EPEVTQTPSHQVTQMGQEVILRCVPISNHLYFYWYRQILGQKVEFLVSFYNNEISEKSEIFDDQFSVERPDGSNFTLKIRSTKLEDSAMYFCAIRQGADQPQHFGDGTRLSIL.

The chain recombines TRBV9 with TRBJ2-3; D not resolved. V shed 4 bases and J shed 2 bases, with 11 bases lying between them. The germline V gene encodes CDR1 SGDLS and CDR2 YYNGEE. The CDR3 runs to 14 residues. This CDR3 is CASSLLAFTDTQYF. DNA of the CDR3: TGTGCCAGCAGCCTCCTGGCATTCACAGATACGCAGTATTTT.

This chain joins TRBV7-2 and TRBJ2-5; 12 positions match TRBD2. CDR1 SGHTA and CDR2 FQGNSA come from the germline V gene. V lost 6 bases, J lost 2 bases, and 4 bases stayed unmatched. The length of the CDR3 is 15 residues. The CDR3 nucleotides read TGTGCCAGCAGTTGGACTAGCGGGGAGCAAGAGACCCAGTACTTC. Protein product: CASSWTSGEQETQYF.

This sequence joins TRBV27 and TRBJ1-2; weak D call: TRBD1 (6 bases). The CDR3 is 13 amino acids. Germline V gene data show CDR1 as MNHEY and CDR2 as SMNVEV (reference sequence). V was cut by 3 bases and J by 7 bases, with 12 bases left in between. The CDR3 DNA is TGTGCCAGCAGTTTCGGGGGGGCCAGTGGCTACACCTTC. Amino acids: CASSFGGASGYTF.

V and J are TRBV2 and TRBJ2-7, with a possible D match to TRBD1 (5 bases). The germline V and J ends were trimmed by 7 bases and 3 bases, with 13 bases remaining between them. The CDR3 covers 13 residues. Germline V lookup: CDR1 SNHLY, CDR2 FYNNEI. CDR3 nucleotides: TGTGCCAGCACTTTAGGGGATAACTACGAGCAGTACTTC. Protein product: CASTLGDNYEQYF. Filled out from reference TRBV2 and TRBJ2-7, the complete variable domain reads EPEVTQTPSHQVTQMGQEVILRCVPISNHLYFYWYRQILGQKVEFLVSFYNNEISEKSEIFDDQFSVERPDGSNFTLKIRSTKLEDSAMYFCASTLGDNYEQYFGPGTRLTVT.

This clone was recorded a few times. The CDR3 here is CASSQTSGDYEQYF. Written as DNA, the CDR3 is TGCGCCAGCAGCCAAACTAGCGGGGACTACGAGCAGTACTTC. The J gene is TRBJ2-7, the V gene TRBV4-1; 10 nucleotides agree with TRBD2. The CDR3 loop spans 14 amino acids. V lost 2 bases and J lost 3; bases outside the gene matches: 1. The germline gives CDR1 MGHRA, CDR2 YSYEKL.

The V and J genes are TRBV6-1 and TRBJ2-5; TRBD1 is a possible D gene (6 bases). CDR3 length equals 13 residues. The V and J ends lost 6 bases and 1 base respectively, with 9 bases between them. CDR1 and CDR2 (germline): MNHNS, SASEGT. The CDR3 DNA is TGTGCCAGCAGAAAACAGGGCCAAGAGACCCAGTACTTC. Amino acid sequence: CASRKQGQETQYF.

The rearrangement links TRBV30 to TRBJ1-2; 10 bases line up with TRBD1. V lost 3 bases to trimming and J lost 7 bases; unmatched junction nucleotides: 8. Per the germline V gene, CDR1 is GTSNPN and CDR2 is SVGIG (reference sequence). This CDR3 has 14 amino acids. The CDR3 here is CAWRDGQGGGGYTF. In nucleotides, the CDR3 is TGTGCCTGGAGGGACGGACAGGGGGGTGGTGGCTACACCTTC. Drawing the rest from reference TRBV30 and TRBJ1-2, the complete variable domain is SQTIHQWPATLVQPVGSPLSLECTVEGTSNPNLYWYRQAAGRGLQLLFYSVGIGQISSEVPQNLSASRPQDRQFILSSKKLLLSDSGFYLCAWRDGQGGGGYTFGSGTRLTVV.

This chain uses TRBV5-5 with TRBJ2-7; 11 nucleotides align to TRBD2. Germline-derived CDR1 and CDR2 are SGHKS and YYEKEE (reference sequence). The V gene end was trimmed by 1 base and the J gene end by 3 bases; junction bases not matched to a gene: 3. The CDR3 has 15 residues. This CDR3 reads CASSLTLAGGYEQYF. The DNA for the CDR3 is TGTGCCAGCAGCTTGACTCTAGCGGGAGGCTACGAGCAGTACTTC.

This chain uses TRBV29-1 with TRBJ2-5; 8 nucleotides match TRBD1. Germline lookup yields CDR1 SQVTM and CDR2 ANQGSEA. The trim removed 1 base at V and 5 bases at J, leaving 12 bases unmatched. CDR3 length: 16 amino acids. CDR3 sequence: CSVEVGDRIIGETQYF. The CDR3 DNA reads TGCAGCGTTGAAGTGGGGGACAGGATTATCGGTGAGACCCAGTACTTC. The full variable domain, completed using reference TRBV29-1 and TRBJ2-5, is SAVISQKPSRDICQRGTSLTIQCQVDSQVTMMFWYRQQPGQSLTLIATANQGSEATYESGFVIDKFPISRPNLTFSTLTVSNMSPEDSSIYLCSVEVGDRIIGETQYFGPGTRLLVL.

The table lists this clone with a count of one. V is TRBV2 and J is TRBJ2-2, with 7 nucleotides matching TRBD2. With 4 bases clipped from V and 6 bases from J, the junction kept 14 bases outside the gene matches. The germline gives CDR1 SNHLY, CDR2 FYNNEI. The CDR3 covers 17 residues. DNA for the CDR3: TGTGCCAGCAGTGTCCCCCACGCCGGGCTAGCGGCCGGGGAGCTGTTTTTT. It codes for CASSVPHAGLAAGELFF.

This clone was found once. The chain links TRBV6-5 to TRBJ1-2; 7 bases are a match to TRBD1. The CDR3 is 15 amino acids. Germline V gene data show CDR1 as MNHEY and CDR2 as SVGAGI. After removal of 5 bases from V and 2 bases from J, the junction contained 8 bases not matched to a gene. CDR3: CASSTLGQLNYGYTF. The CDR3 DNA is TGTGCCAGCAGTACCCTGGGACAGTTGAACTATGGCTACACCTTC.

The chain is built from TRBV9 and TRBJ2-3; 7 bases are shared with TRBD2. The CDR3 sequence is 15 residues long. Germline V gene sequence: CDR1 SGDLS, CDR2 YYNGEE. With 0 bases clipped from V and 2 bases from J, the junction kept 3 bases outside the gene matches. The CDR3 protein is CASSVGDYYTDTQYF. Here the CDR3 DNA reads TGTGCCAGCAGCGTAGGGGACTACTACACAGATACGCAGTATTTT.

V gene TRBV30 combines with J gene TRBJ1-3, with TRBD1 as a possible D gene (6 bases). V was trimmed by 4 bases and J by 0 bases, leaving 10 bases between them. The CDR3 is 14 residues long. In germline, CDR1 is GTSNPN, CDR2 SVGIG (reference sequence). The CDR3 reads CAWTEGVSGNTIYF. The CDR3 region has the DNA TGTGCCTGGACAGAGGGGGTCTCTGGAAACACCATATATTTT.

The V and J genes are TRBV2 and TRBJ2-3; D is unclear. Deletions cut 6 bases from V and 6 bases from J, with 10 bases between. Germline V gives CDR1 SNHLY, CDR2 FYNNEI. CDR3 length: 12 residues. The chain's CDR3 is CASSLAPDTQYF. CDR3 DNA sequence: TGTGCCAGCAGCCTGGCCCCGGATACGCAGTATTTT.

The V gene is TRBV9, the J gene TRBJ2-2, with a tentative D call TRBD1 (5 bases). This CDR3 contains 15 residues. Trimming removed 3 bases at V and 0 bases at J, with 9 bases between. Germline V gene data show CDR1 as SGDLS and CDR2 as YYNGEE. The CDR3 is CASSARQTNTGELFF. The CDR3 DNA is TGTGCCAGCAGCGCCCGACAGACGAACACCGGGGAGCTGTTTTTT.